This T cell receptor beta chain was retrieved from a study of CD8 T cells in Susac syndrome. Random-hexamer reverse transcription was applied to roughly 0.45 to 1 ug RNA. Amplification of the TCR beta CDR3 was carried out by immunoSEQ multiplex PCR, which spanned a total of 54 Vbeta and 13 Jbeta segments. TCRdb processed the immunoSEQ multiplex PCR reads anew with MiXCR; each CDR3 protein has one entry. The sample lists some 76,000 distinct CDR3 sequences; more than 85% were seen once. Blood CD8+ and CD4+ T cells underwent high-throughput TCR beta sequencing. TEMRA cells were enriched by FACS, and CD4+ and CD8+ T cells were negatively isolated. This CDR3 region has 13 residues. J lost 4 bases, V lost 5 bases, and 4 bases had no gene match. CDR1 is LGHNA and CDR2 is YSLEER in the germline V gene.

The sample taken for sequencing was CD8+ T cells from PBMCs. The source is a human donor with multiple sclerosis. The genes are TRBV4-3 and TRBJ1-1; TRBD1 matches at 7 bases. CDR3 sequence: CASSVPGGTEAFF. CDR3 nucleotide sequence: TGCGCCAGCAGCGTCCCAGGGGGCACTGAAGCTTTCTTT.